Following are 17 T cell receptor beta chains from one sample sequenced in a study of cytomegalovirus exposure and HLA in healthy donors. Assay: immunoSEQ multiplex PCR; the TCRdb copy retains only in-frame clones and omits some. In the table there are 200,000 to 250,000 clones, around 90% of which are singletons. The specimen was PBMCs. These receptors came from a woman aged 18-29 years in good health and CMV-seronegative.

The CDR3 sequence is CASSGTSVTDTQYF. For the CDR3, the DNA is TGCGCCAGCAGCGGGACTAGCGTCACAGATACGCAGTATTTT. The chain uses TRBV5-1 and TRBJ2-3; 10 nucleotides agree with TRBD2. This CDR3 region has 14 residues. V lost 4 bases to trimming and J lost 2 bases; unmatched junction nucleotides: 1. The germline V gene has CDR1 SGHRS and CDR2 YFSETQ.

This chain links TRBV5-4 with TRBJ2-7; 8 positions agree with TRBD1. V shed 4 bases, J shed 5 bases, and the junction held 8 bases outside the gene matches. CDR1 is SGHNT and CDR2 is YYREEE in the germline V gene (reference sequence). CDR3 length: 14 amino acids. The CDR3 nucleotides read TGTGCCAGCAGCGGACGACAGGGGATCGACGAGCAGTACTTC. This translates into CASSGRQGIDEQYF.

The CDR3 DNA reads TGTGCCAGCAGTTACTATCAGGGGGTCGCTGAAGCTTTCTTT. Its translation is CASSYYQGVAEAFF. The chain links TRBV6-5 to TRBJ1-1, with 7 positions matching TRBD1. Germline V gene data show CDR1 as MNHEY and CDR2 as SVGAGI. Trimming removed 1 base from V and 6 bases from J; junction bases left unmatched: 5. The CDR3 is 14 residues long.

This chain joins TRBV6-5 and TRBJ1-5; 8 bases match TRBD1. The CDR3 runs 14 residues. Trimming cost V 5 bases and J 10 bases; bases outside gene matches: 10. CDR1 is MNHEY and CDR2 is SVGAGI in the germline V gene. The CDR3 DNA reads TGTGCCAGCAGTGCAAGGACAGGGCCTTTCCCCCAGCATTTT. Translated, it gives CASSARTGPFPQHF.

CDR3: CASSAAGRGWEAFF. In DNA, the CDR3 is TGTGCCAGTAGTGCCGCCGGCAGGGGGTGGGAAGCTTTCTTT. V is TRBV19 and J is TRBJ1-1; 7 bases line up with TRBD1. Trimming took 5 bases from V and 8 from J; bases not matched to a gene: 11. CDR1 LNHDA and CDR2 SQIVND come from the germline V gene (reference sequence). The CDR3 is 14 amino acids.

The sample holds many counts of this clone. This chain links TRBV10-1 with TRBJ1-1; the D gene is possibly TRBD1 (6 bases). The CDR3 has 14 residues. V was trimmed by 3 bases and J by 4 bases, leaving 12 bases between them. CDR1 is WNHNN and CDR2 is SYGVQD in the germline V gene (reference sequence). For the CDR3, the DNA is TGCGCCAGCAGTGACAGGGGTGGTTCCACTGAAGCTTTCTTT. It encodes CASSDRGGSTEAFF.

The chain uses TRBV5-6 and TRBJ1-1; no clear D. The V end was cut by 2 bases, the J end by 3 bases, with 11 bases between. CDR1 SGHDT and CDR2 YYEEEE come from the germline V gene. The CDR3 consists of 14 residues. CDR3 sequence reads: CASSFSYSDTEAFF. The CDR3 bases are TGTGCCAGCAGCTTTTCTTATTCGGACACTGAAGCTTTCTTT.

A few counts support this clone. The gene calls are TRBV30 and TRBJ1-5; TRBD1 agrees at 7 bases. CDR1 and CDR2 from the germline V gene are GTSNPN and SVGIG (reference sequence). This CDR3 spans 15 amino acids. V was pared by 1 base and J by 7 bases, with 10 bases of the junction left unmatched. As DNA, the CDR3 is TGTGCCTGGAGTGCCGGGACAGTGCGGGACCAGCCCCAGCATTTT. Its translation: CAWSAGTVRDQPQHF.

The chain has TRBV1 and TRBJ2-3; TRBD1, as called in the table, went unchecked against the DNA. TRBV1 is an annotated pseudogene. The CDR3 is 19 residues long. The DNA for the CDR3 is TGCACCAGCAGCCAAGCCCCCACCGGACAGGAGGGCAGCACAGATACGCAGTATTTT. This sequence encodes CTSSQAPTGQEGSTDTQYF.

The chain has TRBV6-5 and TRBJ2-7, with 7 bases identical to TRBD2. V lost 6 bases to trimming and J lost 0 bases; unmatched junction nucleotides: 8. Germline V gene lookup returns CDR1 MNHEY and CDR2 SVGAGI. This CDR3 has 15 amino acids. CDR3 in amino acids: CASSLSGASSYEQYF. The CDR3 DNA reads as TGTGCCAGCAGCCTAAGCGGGGCCAGCTCCTACGAGCAGTACTTC.

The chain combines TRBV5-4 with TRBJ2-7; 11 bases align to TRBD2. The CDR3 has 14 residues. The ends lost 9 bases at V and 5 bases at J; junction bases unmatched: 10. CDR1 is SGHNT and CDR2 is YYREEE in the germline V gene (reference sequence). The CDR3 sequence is CATGRLAGIDEQYF. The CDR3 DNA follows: TGTGCCACCGGGAGACTAGCGGGAATCGACGAGCAGTACTTC.

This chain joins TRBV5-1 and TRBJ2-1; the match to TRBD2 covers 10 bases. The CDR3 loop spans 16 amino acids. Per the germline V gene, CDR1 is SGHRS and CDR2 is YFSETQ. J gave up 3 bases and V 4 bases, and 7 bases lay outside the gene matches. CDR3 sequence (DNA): TGCGCCAGCAGCCCCACAGCGGGAGGGAGCTACAATGAGCAGTTCTTC. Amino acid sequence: CASSPTAGGSYNEQFF.

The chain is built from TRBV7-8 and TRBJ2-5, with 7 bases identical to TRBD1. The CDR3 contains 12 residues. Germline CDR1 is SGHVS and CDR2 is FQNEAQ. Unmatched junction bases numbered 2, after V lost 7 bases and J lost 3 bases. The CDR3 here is CASTDREETQYF. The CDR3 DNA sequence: TGTGCCAGCACAGACAGGGAAGAGACCCAGTACTTC.

The CDR3 bases are TGTGCCAGTAGTACTCAGACCGGGACAGGGGGCACTGAAGCTTTCTTT. It yields the protein CASSTQTGTGGTEAFF. V is TRBV19 and J is TRBJ1-1, with 11 positions matching TRBD1. With V trimmed by 4 bases and J by 4 bases, 8 bases remained unmatched. The CDR3 is 16 amino acids. The germline V gene encodes CDR1 LNHDA and CDR2 SQIVND (reference sequence).

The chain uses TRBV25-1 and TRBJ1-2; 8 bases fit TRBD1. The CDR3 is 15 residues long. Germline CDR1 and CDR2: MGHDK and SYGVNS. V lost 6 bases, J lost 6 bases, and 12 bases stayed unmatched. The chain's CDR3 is CASRGGQGDQNGYTF. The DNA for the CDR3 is TGTGCCAGCAGAGGAGGACAGGGCGATCAGAATGGCTACACCTTC.

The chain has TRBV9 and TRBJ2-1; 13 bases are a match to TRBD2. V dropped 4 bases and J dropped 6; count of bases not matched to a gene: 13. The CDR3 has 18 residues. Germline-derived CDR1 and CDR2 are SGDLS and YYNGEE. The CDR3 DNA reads TGTGCCAGCAGCCCAGGACTAGCGGGAGCTGGTGCCCTCAATGAGCAGTTCTTC. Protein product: CASSPGLAGAGALNEQFF.

This CDR3 is CASRDAGVGYGYTF. CDR3 in DNA: TGTGCCAGCAGGGACGCAGGGGTGGGATATGGCTACACCTTC. The rearrangement uses TRBV28 and TRBJ1-2, with D perhaps TRBD1 (6 bases). V lost 6 bases and J 5 bases, leaving 16 bases between the germline ends. Germline CDR1 reads MDHEN; CDR2 reads SYDVKM. The CDR3 is 14 amino acids.